The 25 T cell receptor beta chains given below trace back to one sample, sequenced in a study of blood T cell repertoires in COVID-19. Sequenced by immunoSEQ multiplex PCR; TCRdb stores in-frame clones only, minus some. The sample includes a few hundred thousand clones, approximately 88% seen only once; the top ten take roughly 6.7%. The sequenced material came from peripheral blood. These receptors originate from a man younger than 35 who had recovered from COVID-19.

CDR3 loop: CASSISRTGMTEAFF. In nucleotides, the CDR3 is TGTGCCAGTAGTATCTCCCGGACAGGTATGACTGAAGCTTTCTTT. The chain combines TRBV19 with TRBJ1-1, with 7 bases aligning to TRBD1. Germline loops: CDR1 LNHDA, CDR2 SQIVND (reference sequence). With 3 bases clipped from V and 5 bases from J, the junction kept 9 bases outside the gene matches. This CDR3 contains 15 residues.

V gene TRBV6-6 combines with J gene TRBJ1-5; the D is unclear. V gave up 3 bases and J gave up 7 bases, with 13 bases separating them. Germline V lookup: CDR1 MNHNY, CDR2 SVGAGI (reference sequence). This CDR3 contains 14 residues. In nucleotides, the CDR3 is TGTGCCAGCAGTTATCGGGGAGGTGGCCAGCCCCAGCATTTT. The encoded protein is CASSYRGGGQPQHF.

The chain couples TRBV27 to TRBJ2-1; possibly TRBD2 for D (6 bases). V lost 3 bases and J 2 bases, leaving 11 bases between the germline ends. The length of the CDR3 is 15 residues. Germline CDR1 reads MNHEY; CDR2 reads SMNVEV (reference sequence). The CDR3 reads CASSLGLATYNEQFF. CDR3 nucleotide sequence: TGTGCCAGCAGTTTGGGCCTAGCGACCTACAATGAGCAGTTCTTC.

The chain links TRBV18 to TRBJ2-1, with a possible D match to TRBD1 (6 bases). CDR3 length: 15 residues. V dropped 2 bases and J dropped 9 bases, with 17 bases sitting between them. CDR1 is KGHSH and CDR2 is LQKENI in the germline V gene. CDR3 protein: CASSPTWGRTGEQFF. The CDR3 DNA is TGTGCCAGCTCACCAACCTGGGGGCGTACCGGTGAGCAGTTCTTC. The full variable domain, rest sourced from reference TRBV18 and TRBJ2-1, is NAGVMQNPRHLVRRRGQEARLRCSPMKGHSHVYWYRQLPEEGLKFMVYLQKENIIDESGMPKERFSAEFPKEGPSILRIQQVVRGDSAAYFCASSPTWGRTGEQFFGPGTRLTVL.

The J gene is TRBJ1-2, the V gene TRBV6-4, with 11 bases that match TRBD1. There are 14 residues in the CDR3. Germline trimming cut 3 bases from V and 4 bases from J; bases unmatched to any gene: 1. From germline, CDR1 is MRHNA and CDR2 SNTAGT. The CDR3 nucleotides are TGTGCCAGCAGTGAAGGGACAGGGGGCTATGGCTACACCTTC. It is translated as CASSEGTGGYGYTF.

In DNA form, the CDR3 reads TGTGCCAGCAGTTACGATTCAGGGGCCTCCTACGAGCAGTACTTC. Its protein is CASSYDSGASYEQYF. The chain carries TRBV6-5 and TRBJ2-7; a weak D match, TRBD1 (6 bases). Per germline, CDR1 MNHEY and CDR2 SVGAGI. Trimming removed 2 bases from V and 0 bases from J, with 11 bases in between. The length of the CDR3 is 15 residues.

The table lists this clone with a few counts. The chain uses TRBV5-1 and TRBJ2-2; tentatively, D is TRBD1 (6 bases). Germline V gene sequence: CDR1 SGHRS, CDR2 YFSETQ. V lost 3 bases to trimming and J lost 1 base, with 7 bases between them. The CDR3 length is 14 residues. In nucleotides, the CDR3 is TGCGCCAGCAGCTCGGGACAGAACACCGGGGAGCTGTTTTTT. This encodes CASSSGQNTGELFF.

J is TRBJ1-1 and V is TRBV25-1; tentative D call: TRBD1 (6 bases). The V end lost 6 bases, the J end lost 0 bases, and 11 bases lay between the germline ends. The CDR3 contains 14 residues. CDR1 and CDR2 from the germline V gene are MGHDK and SYGVNS. The CDR3 DNA reads as TGTGCCAGCAGCATGACAGGAATGAACACTGAAGCTTTCTTT. This sequence encodes CASSMTGMNTEAFF. Drawing the rest from reference TRBV25-1 and TRBJ1-1, the complete variable domain is EADIYQTPRYLVIGTGKKITLECSQTMGHDKMYWYQQDPGMELHLIHYSYGVNSTEKGDLSSESTVSRIRTEHFPLTLESARPSHTSQYLCASSMTGMNTEAFFGQGTRLTVV.

CDR3 bases: TGTGCCAGTACTAAATCCGAGGCGTTACCGGAAAAACTGTTTTTT. It specifies CASTKSEALPEKLFF. This chain connects TRBV19 to TRBJ1-4; D gene unclear. From germline, CDR1 is LNHDA and CDR2 SQIVND (reference sequence). Trimming took 7 bases from V and 8 from J, leaving 20 bases between them. The CDR3 covers 15 residues.

The rearrangement joins TRBV9 to TRBJ2-3, with TRBD2 identical over 7 bases. From germline, CDR1 is SGDLS and CDR2 YYNGEE. V lost 2 bases to trimming and J lost 2 bases; unmatched junction nucleotides: 8. The CDR3 covers 16 residues. The CDR3 loop reads CASSVRDYRPTDTQYF. CDR3 DNA: TGTGCCAGCAGCGTCCGGGACTATCGACCCACAGATACGCAGTATTTT.

The rearrangement joins TRBV11-2 to TRBJ1-2, with 10 bases that match TRBD1. The V and J ends lost 4 bases and 3 bases, in that order; junction bases with no gene match: 2. Germline values: CDR1 SGHAT, CDR2 FQNNGV. The CDR3 consists of 14 residues. CDR3 DNA: TGTGCCAGCAGCTCTGGACAGGGGGACTATGGCTACACCTTC. As protein: CASSSGQGDYGYTF.

J is TRBJ2-2 and V is TRBV6-1; 8 bases map to TRBD2. The CDR3 totals 18 residues. Germline lookup yields CDR1 MNHNS and CDR2 SASEGT. Trimming cost V 2 bases and J 7 bases; bases outside gene matches: 15. In DNA, the CDR3 is TGTGCCAGCAGTGAATCCGACGGGAGGGCCGCTGGGAACGGGGAGCTGTTTTTT. Encoded protein: CASSESDGRAAGNGELFF.

V gene TRBV27 combines with J gene TRBJ1-5, with D perhaps matching TRBD1 (6 bases). The germline V gene encodes CDR1 MNHEY and CDR2 SMNVEV (reference sequence). This CDR3 comprises 14 residues. V lost 5 bases, J lost 6 bases, and 14 bases lay in between. The CDR3 spells CASSPGHKGQPQHF. In nucleotides, the CDR3 is TGTGCCAGCAGTCCGGGACACAAGGGTCAGCCCCAGCATTTT.

V usage is TRBV21-1 and J usage is TRBJ1-1; the D segment call TRBD1 is taken from the table without a DNA check. TRBV21-1 is a pseudogene. The length of the CDR3 is 14 residues. The CDR3 loop reads CASSQGQLNTEAFF. The CDR3 DNA follows: TGTGCCAGCAGCCAAGGACAGCTGAACACTGAAGCTTTCTTT.

This chain connects TRBV18 to TRBJ1-1, with 11 bases that match TRBD1. Germline V gene lookup returns CDR1 KGHSH and CDR2 LQKENI. Trimming cost V 3 bases and J 7 bases; bases outside gene matches: 4. The CDR3 spans 14 residues. As DNA, the CDR3 is TGTGCCAGCTCACCTGGACAGGGGGCGGATGAAGCTTTCTTT. Translated: CASSPGQGADEAFF.

The rearrangement uses TRBV23-1 and TRBJ2-4; TRBD2 matches at 7 bases. TRBV23-1 qualifies as an ORF whose function is uncertain. The CDR3 runs to 16 residues. V gave up 8 bases and J gave up 7 bases; unmatched junction bases: 17. In nucleotides, the CDR3 is TGCGCCAGCCCCTTCGGACGGGGAGGGCGGCTGAACATTCAGTACTTC. Residues: CASPFGRGGRLNIQYF.

A remark on this clone: The same CDR3 is also encoded by other DNA sequences in this sample. This chain uses TRBV6-2 or TRBV6-3 with TRBJ2-5, with TRBD2 matching over 11 bases. The CDR3 covers 15 residues. V dropped 0 bases and J dropped 5; count of bases not matched to a gene: 2. CDR1 is MNHEY and CDR2 is SVGEGT in the germline V gene. The CDR3 loop reads CASSYSASGGETQYF. DNA for the CDR3: TGTGCCAGCAGTTACTCGGCTAGCGGGGGGGAGACCCAGTACTTC.

This chain uses TRBV6-5 with TRBJ1-2; 9 bases align to TRBD1. The CDR3 is 14 residues long. Per the germline V gene, CDR1 is MNHEY and CDR2 is SVGAGI. V was clipped by 3 bases and J by 4 bases; unmatched bases: 3. The CDR3 DNA reads TGTGCCAGCAGTTATTACAGGGGGCTCTATGGCTACACCTTC. Translation: CASSYYRGLYGYTF.

This clone turned up a few times. The gene calls are TRBV2 and TRBJ2-3; 9 bases line up with TRBD2. CDR1 SNHLY and CDR2 FYNNEI come from the germline V gene. Unmatched junction bases numbered 2, after V lost 6 bases and J lost 1 base. There are 14 residues in the CDR3. The CDR3: CASRVAGGTDTQYF. As DNA, the CDR3 is TGTGCCAGCAGGGTAGCGGGGGGCACAGATACGCAGTATTTT.

About this clone: Other DNA sequences in this sample translate to the same CDR3. The chain joins TRBV5-1 to TRBJ1-3, with TRBD1 matching 8 bases. The CDR3 spans 14 residues. Trimming removed 3 bases from V and 4 bases from J; junction bases left unmatched: 3. Germline-derived CDR1 and CDR2 are SGHRS and YFSETQ. The CDR3 spells CASSSGTGGNTIYF. The CDR3, as DNA: TGCGCCAGCAGCTCCGGGACAGGAGGAAACACCATATATTTT.

The chain uses TRBV7-2 and TRBJ1-1, with a tentative D call TRBD1 (5 bases). Germline V lookup: CDR1 SGHTA, CDR2 FQGNSA. CDR3 size: 14 residues. V dropped 3 bases and J dropped 8 bases, with 16 bases sitting between them. The CDR3 DNA is TGTGCCAGCAGCTTCATGGTCGGGGGAGGGGAAGCTTTCTTT. This sequence encodes CASSFMVGGGEAFF. The complete variable domain, with remaining parts taken from reference TRBV7-2 and TRBJ1-1, reads GAGVSQSPSNKVTEKGKDVELRCDPISGHTALYWYRQSLGQGLEFLIYFQGNSAPDKSGLPSDRFSAERTGGSVSTLTIQRTQQEDSAVYLCASSFMVGGGEAFFGQGTRLTVV.

This clone was seen repeatedly, ten times or more. The chain carries TRBV12-3 or TRBV12-4 and TRBJ2-7; possible D gene TRBD1, 5 bases. The CDR3 extends over 13 amino acids. The germline V and J ends were trimmed by 5 bases and 4 bases, with 12 bases remaining between them. CDR3 nucleotides: TGTGCCAGCAGTCCCCCACGACAGTACGAGCAGTACTTC. Its protein is CASSPPRQYEQYF.

The chain has TRBV3-1 (or the pseudogene TRBV3-2) and TRBJ1-5; TRBD1 aligns across 7 bases. The CDR3 has 17 amino acids. From germline, CDR1 is LGHDT and CDR2 YNNKEL (reference sequence). J was trimmed by 2 bases and V by 4 bases; bases with no gene match: 11. In DNA form, the CDR3 reads TGTGCCAGCAGCCCCCCAAAGGAGGGGGCGGGCAATCAGCCCCAGCATTTT. Encoded protein: CASSPPKEGAGNQPQHF.

The rearrangement links TRBV9 to TRBJ2-2, with TRBD2 identical over 11 bases. The CDR3 length is 16 residues. Trimming took 3 bases from V and 2 from J; bases not matched to a gene: 3. CDR1 is SGDLS and CDR2 is YYNGEE in the germline V gene. The DNA for the CDR3 is TGTGCCAGCAGCGGAACTAGCGGGGGAAACACCGGGGAGCTGTTTTTT. Amino acid sequence: CASSGTSGGNTGELFF.

The J gene is TRBJ2-2, the V gene TRBV6-5; 8 bases align to TRBD1. Losses at the gene ends were 5 bases for V and 5 bases for J; bases not matched to a gene: 7. The CDR3 loop spans 15 amino acids. The germline CDR1 and CDR2 sequences are MNHEY and SVGAGI. The CDR3 DNA reads TGTGCCAGCAGTCCCAGGGGGCTTGGGACCGGGGAGCTGTTTTTT. Protein product: CASSPRGLGTGELFF.